Given below is one TCR beta chain in context. The record originates from a study of blood T cell repertoires in COVID-19. Study information: Both acute and convalescent COVID-19 samples were obtained from the United States, Italy and Spain. The analysed material was cDNA or gDNA that came from T cells, B-cell-depleted T cells, or PBMCs.

Seattle's enrolled individuals joined amid active infection and were then monitored longitudinally. How the authors handled the data: Estimates of nucleated cell counts were drawn from the amplification of reference gene primers. The method was immunoSEQ multiplex PCR; TCRdb's version includes in-frame clones alone and lacks a portion of them. For V, J and clone size, that table is used; D and trimming come from the DNA. Counted here are roughly 50,000 clones, just over 85% occurring once; the ten biggest clones make up 2.5% to 3%. Looked up from germline, CDR1 is SGHTS and CDR2 is YDEGEE. Trimming took off 1 base at V and 6 bases at J, with 10 bases between the two ends. This CDR3 spans 13 amino acids.

The specimen sequenced was peripheral blood. The rearrangement links TRBV5-8 to TRBJ1-1; no clear D gene. This receptor was taken from a woman older than 75 with COVID-19, enrolled during active disease. CDR3 in amino acids: CASSLYAAPEAFF. The DNA of the CDR3 is TGTGCCAGCAGCTTGTACGCCGCGCCTGAAGCTTTCTTT.